Listed below are T cell receptor beta chains from one sample, sequenced in a study of PD-1 blockade in mismatch repair-deficient tumors. Method: immunoSEQ multiplex PCR; TCRdb's copy keeps in-frame clones and lacks some. The table includes around 10,000 clones, around 85% detected once. The source was PBMCs, collected just under 47 weeks after starting pembrolizumab. The receptors originated from an adult with mismatch repair-deficient cancer. Each CDR3 is given with its conserved first and last residue. A D gene is named only where the DNA matches it firmly. Clone size is shown for a subset of rows, as once, few, many or a class of expanded clone.

v_gene	j_gene	abundance	d_gene	CDR3aa	CDR3nt
TRBV2	TRBJ1-1	once	.	CASSVGRKAFF	TGTGCCAGCAGTGTAGGCAGGAAAGCTTTCTTT
TRBV11-2	TRBJ1-6	.	TRBD1	CASSLGQAILFPLHF	TGTGCCAGCAGCCTAGGACAGGCCATCCTTTTCCCCCTCCACTTT
TRBV29-1	TRBJ2-3	.	.	CSARDLPTDTQYF	TGCAGCGCGCGGGACCTTCCGACAGATACGCAGTATTTT
TRBV7-2	TRBJ1-5	.	.	CASSFAVEGRSQHF	TGTGCCAGCAGCTTCGCCGTAGAAGGCAGGTCCCAGCATTTT
TRBV27	TRBJ2-1	.	TRBD2	CASSFGTTPNEQFF	TGTGCCAGCAGTTTCGGGACTACCCCCAATGAGCAGTTCTTC
TRBV7-3	TRBJ2-2	.	TRBD2	CASSGRANTGELFF	TGTGCCAGCAGTGGGAGGGCGAACACCGGGGAGCTGTTTTTT
TRBV5-1	TRBJ2-7	.	TRBD1	CASSPGQGNFDEQYF	TGCGCCAGCAGCCCGGGACAGGGGAACTTCGACGAGCAGTACTTC
TRBV18	TRBJ1-1	once	.	CASSPGQGMFEAFF	TGTGCCAGCTCTCCCGGCCAGGGGATGTTCGAAGCTTTCTTT
TRBV6-4	TRBJ1-1	.	.	CASSVTVGGEAFF	TGTGCCAGCAGTGTTACAGTCGGGGGTGAAGCTTTCTTT
TRBV18	TRBJ2-2	once	TRBD2	CASSLNLAGVETGELFF	TGTGCCAGCTCACTAAACCTAGCGGGAGTTGAGACCGGGGAGCTGTTTTTT
TRBV14	TRBJ2-5	.	.	CASSQHRETQYF	TGTGCCAGCAGCCAACACCGGGAGACCCAGTACTTC
TRBV30	TRBJ2-7	.	.	CACRSTGFSYEQYF	TGTGCCTGCAGAAGTACAGGGTTCTCCTACGAGCAGTACTTC
TRBV25-1	TRBJ2-3	.	.	CASSESRSEEDTQYF	TGTGCCAGCAGTGAATCCCGGTCCGAGGAAGATACGCAGTATTTT
TRBV29-1	TRBJ2-5	.	.	CSVELTGRVKTQYF	TGCAGCGTTGAGTTAACAGGGAGGGTGAAGACCCAGTACTTC
TRBV23-1	TRBJ2-1	.	.	CASSLTGLPRHNEQFF	TGCGCCAGCTCCTTAACGGGACTCCCACGACACAATGAGCAGTTCTTC